A selection of T cell receptor beta chains follows, all from one sample in a study of graft-versus-host responses after intestinal transplantation. These TCRs are of unknown antigen specificity. Clones were sequenced by immunoSEQ multiplex PCR, and TCRdb holds only the in-frame ones, with some missing. Of approximately 71,000 clones in the sample, roughly 90% were seen once. The specimen was unstimulated CD8+ T cells sorted from spleen or lymph node cells, collected before intestinal transplant. These receptors were collected from a human donor who received an intestinal transplant. Both conserved end residues are part of each CDR3. Fields, in order: CDR3 length, J gene, V gene, D gene, clone size, CDR3 protein, CDR3 DNA. D genes are given only for firm matches. Clone size appears in some rows only: once, few, many, or a class for an expanded clone.

>14|TRBJ1-1|TRBV7-8|NA|NA
CASSPTPSAAEAFF
TGTGCCAGCAGCCCGACTCCTAGTGCCGCTGAAGCTTTCTTT
>17|TRBJ1-6|TRBV25-1|NA|once
CASSERVESSYNSPLHF
TGTGCCAGCAGTGAGAGGGTTGAGAGCTCCTATAATTCACCCCTCCACTTT
>12|TRBJ1-2|TRBV28|TRBD1|NA
CASMDRGYGYTF
TGTGCCAGCATGGACAGGGGGTATGGCTACACCTTC
>13|TRBJ2-7|TRBV6-5|TRBD2|once
CASSLAGGHEQYF
TGTGCCAGCAGTCTAGCGGGAGGCCACGAGCAGTACTTC
>14|TRBJ1-5|TRBV6-8|NA|NA
CASSPPGLNQPQHF
TGTGCCAGCAGTCCTCCGGGACTGAATCAGCCCCAGCATTTT
>13|TRBJ2-7|TRBV19|NA|NA
CASSILEQYEQYF
TGTGCCAGTAGTATTCTAGAGCAGTACGAGCAGTACTTC
>15|TRBJ2-1|TRBV6-5|NA|NA
CASSLLTGPYNEQFF
TGTGCCAGCAGTTTACTCACAGGGCCCTACAATGAGCAGTTCTTC
>17|TRBJ2-2|TRBV5-5|TRBD1|medium-sized
CASSLDPGQGNTGELFF
TGTGCCAGCAGCTTGGACCCGGGACAGGGTAACACCGGGGAGCTGTTTTTT
>14|TRBJ2-1|TRBV6-6|TRBD1|NA
CSTEGTGGYNEQFF
TGTTCCACCGAAGGGACAGGGGGCTACAATGAGCAGTTCTTC
>12|TRBJ1-1|TRBV29-1|TRBD1|NA
CSVGTGVTEAFF
TGCAGCGTTGGAACAGGGGTCACTGAAGCTTTCTTT
>17|TRBJ2-5|TRBV7-6|TRBD1|NA
CASSSKDRGPRQETQYF
TGTGCCAGCAGCTCAAAGGACAGGGGACCGAGGCAAGAGACCCAGTACTTC
>17|TRBJ1-2|TRBV28|NA|NA
CASSPRTEVSANYGYTF
TGTGCCAGCAGCCCTCGGACAGAGGTTTCAGCTAACTATGGCTACACCTTC
>21|TRBJ2-1|TRBV2|TRBD2|NA
CASSDVFPSGGAKQTYNEQFF
TGTGCCAGCAGTGACGTTTTCCCTAGCGGGGGGGCCAAGCAAACCTACAATGAGCAGTTCTTC
>18|TRBJ2-3|TRBV4-2|TRBD2|NA
CASSQGTLAGAFTDTQYF
TGTGCCAGCAGCCAAGGAACACTAGCGGGGGCGTTCACAGATACGCAGTATTTT
>16|TRBJ2-1|TRBV7-9|TRBD2|NA
CASSFLRGGVYNEQFF
TGTGCCAGCAGCTTTTTGCGGGGAGGGGTCTACAATGAGCAGTTCTTC
>15|TRBJ2-3|TRBV7-6|NA|NA
CASSFSQRVTDTQYF
TGTGCCAGCAGCTTTTCACAGCGGGTGACAGATACGCAGTATTTT
>15|TRBJ1-6|TRBV27|TRBD1|NA
CASRRGGRGSSPLHF
TGTGCCAGCAGACGAGGGGGCAGGGGTAGTTCACCCCTCCACTTT
>14|TRBJ2-7|TRBV28|NA|NA
CASSLLRGRDEQYF
TGTGCCAGCAGTTTATTGCGGGGAAGAGACGAGCAGTACTTC
>15|TRBJ2-5|TRBV28|TRBD1|NA
CASSLGQGIQETQYF
TGTGCCAGCAGTTTAGGACAGGGTATCCAAGAGACCCAGTACTTC
>15|TRBJ1-1|TRBV9|NA|NA
CASSPLGGPNTEAFF
TGTGCCAGCAGCCCCCTAGGGGGTCCTAACACTGAAGCTTTCTTT
>13|TRBJ2-2|TRBV9|NA|NA
CASSVGDTGELFF
TGTGCCAGCAGCGTAGGAGACACCGGGGAGCTGTTTTTT
>15|TRBJ2-3|TRBV27|TRBD1|NA
CASSPSTGDTDTQYF
TGTGCCAGCAGCCCCTCGACAGGGGATACAGATACGCAGTATTTT
>13|TRBJ1-1|TRBV19|NA|once
CASSIGEWAEAFF
TGTGCCAGTAGTATAGGGGAGTGGGCTGAAGCTTTCTTT
>13|TRBJ1-2|TRBV28|NA|NA
CASWANRKGGYTF
TGTGCCAGCTGGGCGAACAGAAAAGGAGGCTACACCTTC
>17|TRBJ2-7|TRBV7-6|TRBD2|NA
CASSLGVSGGSSYEQYF
TGTGCCAGCAGCTTAGGGGTGAGCGGGGGCAGCTCCTACGAGCAGTACTTC
>17|TRBJ2-1|TRBV27|TRBD1|NA
CASSEDRGGPSYNEQFF
TGTGCCAGCAGTGAGGACAGGGGAGGACCCTCCTACAATGAGCAGTTCTTC
>16|TRBJ1-4|TRBV7-9|TRBD1|NA
CASSLGSTGNNEKLFF
TGTGCCAGCAGCTTAGGATCGACAGGGAATAATGAAAAACTGTTTTTT
>13|TRBJ2-2|TRBV27|TRBD1|NA
CASSIQGAGELFF
TGTGCCAGCAGTATACAGGGGGCCGGGGAGCTGTTTTTT
>14|TRBJ2-1|TRBV2|NA|NA
CASKDSSSYNEQFF
TGTGCCAGCAAAGACTCGAGCTCCTACAATGAGCAGTTCTTC
>16|TRBJ1-5|TRBV28|TRBD1|NA
CASSLTGTGWDQPQHF
TGTGCCAGCAGCCTAACCGGGACAGGGTGGGATCAGCCCCAGCATTTT
>17|TRBJ2-3|TRBV5-6|TRBD1|NA
CASSCPSREGAADTQYF
TGTGCCAGCAGCTGCCCGTCCCGCGAGGGGGCCGCAGATACGCAGTATTTT
>13|TRBJ1-3|TRBV9|NA|NA
CASSDQNENTIYF
TGTGCCAGCAGCGACCAGAACGAAAACACCATATATTTT
>13|TRBJ2-7|TRBV28|NA|NA
CASSFGETYEQYF
TGTGCCAGCAGTTTCGGGGAAACCTACGAGCAGTACTTC
>16|TRBJ2-2|TRBV7-9|TRBD2|NA
CASSSQSGTNTGELFF
TGTGCCAGCAGCTCACAAAGCGGGACGAACACCGGGGAGCTGTTTTTT
>14|TRBJ2-1|TRBV7-7|NA|NA
CASSLGEDHNEQFF
TGTGCTAGCAGCTTGGGAGAGGATCACAATGAGCAGTTCTTC
>14|TRBJ2-7|TRBV19|TRBD2|NA
CASSPKAGTYEQYF
TGTGCCAGTAGTCCTAAAGCGGGAACCTACGAGCAGTACTTC
>14|TRBJ2-1|TRBV6-1|TRBD2|NA
CASSDWRLAGEQFF
TGTGCCAGCAGTGATTGGAGGCTAGCGGGTGAGCAGTTCTTC
>15|TRBJ2-7|TRBV27|NA|NA
CASSLIPAGWYEQYF
TGTGCCAGCAGTCTCATTCCAGCAGGGTGGTACGAGCAGTACTTC
>13|TRBJ1-2|TRBV28|NA|NA
CASTLTANYGYTF
TGTGCCAGCACGCTTACAGCTAACTATGGCTACACCTTC
>12|TRBJ2-1|TRBV7-6|NA|NA
CASSLVADEQFF
TGTGCCAGCAGCTTAGTAGCAGATGAGCAGTTCTTC